The next 8 T cell receptor beta chains were all read from a single sample in a study of T-cell memory formation after mild COVID-19. TCRdb re-called the 5' RACE reads through MiXCR, storing one row per CDR3 protein. The table shows under 300,000 distinct CDR3 sequences, with more than 8% occurring only once. Sequencing was carried out using PBMCs or a T cell subset sorted from them (not recorded which). The receptors shown here come from a man between 18 and 35 years old who had mild COVID-19 (a few samples of this study predate the infection). Cell type and time point are not known.

The V and J genes are TRBV20-1 and TRBJ2-3; 10 bases are a match to TRBD2. The ends lost 6 bases at V and 5 bases at J; junction bases unmatched: 5. From germline, CDR1 is DFQATT and CDR2 SNEGSKA (reference sequence). The CDR3 loop spans 13 amino acids. CDR3 region: CSATRLAGDTQYF. The CDR3 DNA sequence: TGCAGTGCCACGAGACTAGCGGGAGATACGCAGTATTTT.

Many counts were recorded for this clonotype. This chain connects TRBV10-3 to TRBJ1-1; 8 positions match TRBD1. CDR1 ENHRY and CDR2 SYGVKD come from the germline V gene. This CDR3 comprises 13 residues. Unmatched junction bases numbered 8, after V lost 9 bases and J lost 5 bases. The CDR3 DNA reads TGTGCCATGAGACAGGGGTTTGAGACTGAAGCTTTCTTT. Translation gives CAMRQGFETEAFF.

There are many counts of this clonotype. The chain links TRBV6-1 to TRBJ1-2, with D hard to call. Trimming shortened V by 0 bases and J by 3 bases, and 8 bases separated the two germline ends. The CDR3 totals 14 residues. CDR1 and CDR2 (germline): MNHNS, SASEGT. CDR3 nucleotides: TGTGCCAGCAGTGAAGCATCGGAGTACTATGGCTACACCTTC. Encoded protein: CASSEASEYYGYTF.

This clonotype was picked up a small number of times. The J gene is TRBJ2-5, the V gene TRBV20-1, with a possible D match to TRBD2 (6 bases). Trimming stripped 0 bases from V and 9 bases from J, with 17 bases between. The CDR3 consists of 14 residues. Germline lookup yields CDR1 DFQATT and CDR2 SNEGSKA (reference sequence). CDR3 sequence (DNA): TGCAGTGCTAGAGATCGTCAGGACTACGAGGCCCAGTACTTC. Its translation: CSARDRQDYEAQYF.

Of note for this clonotype: One junction end disagrees with the germline gene, perhaps due to a read error. The rearrangement uses TRBV6-5 and TRBJ2-5; D uncertain. The CDR3 is 13 residues long. The germline V gene encodes CDR1 MNHEY and CDR2 SVGAGI. CDR3 nucleotides: TGTGCCAGCAGTTACGATCAAGGCGAGACCAAGTACTTC. Residues: CASSYDQGETKYF.

This clonotype was counted ten times or more. The rearrangement joins TRBV9 to TRBJ2-1; 7 bases agree with TRBD2. The trim removed 0 bases at V and 7 bases at J, leaving 4 bases unmatched. CDR1 and CDR2 from the germline V gene are SGDLS and YYNGEE. The CDR3 totals 14 residues. CDR3 bases: TGTGCCAGCAGCGTAGGTCCGGGGGGAAATGAGCAGTTCTTC. This encodes CASSVGPGGNEQFF. Supplemented by reference TRBV9 and TRBJ2-1, the full variable domain reads DSGVTQTPKHLITATGQRVTLRCSPRSGDLSVYWYQQSLDQGLQFLIQYYNGEERAKGNILERFSAQQFPDLHSELNLSSLELGDSALYFCASSVGPGGNEQFFGPGTRLTVL.

The chain combines TRBV9 with TRBJ1-3; 7 nucleotides align to TRBD1. After removal of 3 bases from V and 0 bases from J, the junction contained 6 bases not matched to a gene. The germline gives CDR1 SGDLS, CDR2 YYNGEE. The CDR3 is 16 residues long. The DNA for the CDR3 is TGTGCCAGCAGCGGCCAGGGGGGGATCTCTGGAAACACCATATATTTT. As protein: CASSGQGGISGNTIYF.

The rearrangement joins TRBV20-1 to TRBJ2-3; D remains unclear. The CDR3 contains 12 residues. V was clipped by 3 bases and J by 4 bases, with 8 bases between them. Germline lookup yields CDR1 DFQATT and CDR2 SNEGSKA (reference sequence). DNA for the CDR3: TGCAGTGCTAGCCGGTCACCAGATACGCAGTATTTT. Translating gives CSASRSPDTQYF.